A selection of T cell receptor beta chains follows, all from one sample in a study of T cells in Graves' hyperthyroidism and ophthalmopathy. One entry per CDR3 protein results from TCRdb running MiXCR on the multiplex PCR reads. Of about 270,000 distinct CDR3 sequences in the sample, roughly 22% are singletons; the top ten hold roughly 60%. Sequenced material: blood. All receptors derive from a man aged 30 to 45 with Graves' ophthalmopathy. The CDR3 runs from the conserved cysteine through the conserved F or W. Fields, in order: J gene, clone size, D gene, V gene, CDR3 DNA, CDR3 protein. D genes are given only for firm matches. The size of a clone is reported for some rows only, either as once, few or many, or as a class for expanded clones.

j_gene: TRBJ1-2; abundance: many; d_gene: NA; v_gene: TRBV5-1; CDR3nt: TGCGCCAGCAGCTCGGACGGCACAGGCGGCTATGGCTACACCTTC; CDR3aa: CASSSDGTGGYGYTF
j_gene: TRBJ1-4; abundance: NA; d_gene: NA; v_gene: TRBV12-3/TRBV12-4; CDR3nt: TGTGCCAGCAGAGCAGAGACACAGCTTAATGAAAAACTGTTTTTT; CDR3aa: CASRAETQLNEKLFF
j_gene: TRBJ2-2; abundance: NA; d_gene: NA; v_gene: TRBV12-3/TRBV12-4; CDR3nt: TGTGCCAGCAGTCTTTACCCCCCCACAACCGGGGAGCTGTTTTTT; CDR3aa: CASSLYPPTTGELFF
j_gene: TRBJ2-2; abundance: few; d_gene: NA; v_gene: TRBV7-8; CDR3nt: TGTGCCAGCAGACAACCTTTGACCGGGGAGCTGTTTTTT; CDR3aa: CASRQPLTGELFF
j_gene: TRBJ2-7; abundance: few; d_gene: NA; v_gene: TRBV5-1; CDR3nt: TGCGCCAGCAGCCCTAATGCGGGAAGCTCCTACGAGCAGTACTTC; CDR3aa: CASSPNAGSSYEQYF
j_gene: TRBJ2-7; abundance: few; d_gene: TRBD2; v_gene: TRBV18; CDR3nt: TGTGCCAGCTCAAAAATAGCGGGAGAGCAGTACTTC; CDR3aa: CASSKIAGEQYF
j_gene: TRBJ2-3; abundance: few; d_gene: TRBD2; v_gene: TRBV29-1; CDR3nt: TGCAGCGTTAACCAGGCTAGCGGGAGTACTAGCACAGATACGCAGTATTTT; CDR3aa: CSVNQASGSTSTDTQYF
j_gene: TRBJ2-3; abundance: NA; d_gene: NA; v_gene: TRBV20-1; CDR3nt: TGCAGTGCTAGAGGGCTAGCGCTCACAGATACGCAGTATTTT; CDR3aa: CSARGLALTDTQYF
j_gene: TRBJ1-2; abundance: few; d_gene: NA; v_gene: TRBV5-1; CDR3nt: TGCGCCAGCAGCTTGCAGAGTCAGGGCGACGGCTACACCTTC; CDR3aa: CASSLQSQGDGYTF
j_gene: TRBJ2-1; abundance: few; d_gene: TRBD2; v_gene: TRBV30; CDR3nt: TGTGCCTTAAACCCTAGCGGGAGTGTTTACAATGAGCAGTTCTTC; CDR3aa: CALNPSGSVYNEQFF
j_gene: TRBJ2-7; abundance: many; d_gene: NA; v_gene: TRBV5-1; CDR3nt: TGCGCCAGCAGCTTGGCAACGGGAGCCTACGAGCAGTACTTC; CDR3aa: CASSLATGAYEQYF
j_gene: TRBJ2-1; abundance: few; d_gene: NA; v_gene: TRBV20-1; CDR3nt: TGCAGTGCTGGGGTTTCCCATTACAATGAGCAGTTCTTC; CDR3aa: CSAGVSHYNEQFF
j_gene: TRBJ2-3; abundance: few; d_gene: NA; v_gene: TRBV5-6; CDR3nt: TGTGCCAGCAGCACGGACTACACAGATACGCAGTATTTT; CDR3aa: CASSTDYTDTQYF
j_gene: TRBJ2-2; abundance: few; d_gene: NA; v_gene: TRBV11-1; CDR3nt: TGTGCCAGCAGCTTACCCGGGGCCCGAAAACCCGGAGACACCGGGGAGCTGTTTTTT; CDR3aa: CASSLPGARKPGDTGELFF
j_gene: TRBJ2-7; abundance: many; d_gene: TRBD1; v_gene: TRBV7-2; CDR3nt: TGTGCCAGCAGCTTAGCGAGGGACAGGGTCAACGAGCAGTACTTC; CDR3aa: CASSLARDRVNEQYF
j_gene: TRBJ2-7; abundance: few; d_gene: TRBD2; v_gene: TRBV5-1; CDR3nt: TGCGCCAGCAGCGCCGGGACTAGCGGACCCTCCTACGAGCAGTACTTC; CDR3aa: CASSAGTSGPSYEQYF
j_gene: TRBJ2-1; abundance: many; d_gene: TRBD2; v_gene: TRBV11-3; CDR3nt: TGTGCCAGCAGCCCCAGACTAGCGGGAGTCTCTTACAATGAGCAGTTCTTC; CDR3aa: CASSPRLAGVSYNEQFF
j_gene: TRBJ1-1; abundance: NA; d_gene: NA; v_gene: TRBV19; CDR3nt: TGTGCCAGTAGGGGACACTCGAACACTGAAGCTTTCTTT; CDR3aa: CASRGHSNTEAFF
j_gene: TRBJ1-6; abundance: NA; d_gene: NA; v_gene: TRBV6-2/TRBV6-3; CDR3nt: TGTGCCAGCAGTTACCCAGGCGATGGGTATAATTCACCCCTCCACTTT; CDR3aa: CASSYPGDGYNSPLHF
j_gene: TRBJ2-2; abundance: NA; d_gene: TRBD1; v_gene: TRBV12-3/TRBV12-4; CDR3nt: TGTGCCAGCAGTTCAACCAACAGGGGCCCAATTACCGGGGAGCTGTTTTTT; CDR3aa: CASSSTNRGPITGELFF
j_gene: TRBJ1-5; abundance: NA; d_gene: TRBD1; v_gene: TRBV6-2/TRBV6-3; CDR3nt: TGTGCCACCAGGGTCGTGGACAGGGGGAATCAGCCCCAGCATTTT; CDR3aa: CATRVVDRGNQPQHF
j_gene: TRBJ1-2; abundance: NA; d_gene: NA; v_gene: TRBV5-5; CDR3nt: TGTGCCAGCAGCTTCGGTCTAACCCATGGCTACACCTTC; CDR3aa: CASSFGLTHGYTF
j_gene: TRBJ2-5; abundance: few; d_gene: NA; v_gene: TRBV27; CDR3nt: TGTGCCAGCAGTTTACACTCGGCGCTGAGGAGGAGAGAGACCCAGTACTTC; CDR3aa: CASSLHSALRRRETQYF
j_gene: TRBJ2-4; abundance: NA; d_gene: NA; v_gene: TRBV20-1; CDR3nt: TGCAGTGCTAGCGGGAGCACGGCCAAAAACATTCAGTACTTC; CDR3aa: CSASGSTAKNIQYF
j_gene: TRBJ2-7; abundance: many; d_gene: NA; v_gene: TRBV28; CDR3nt: TGTGCCAGCAGTGAGGGTCATCAGCACGAGCAGTACTTC; CDR3aa: CASSEGHQHEQYF
j_gene: TRBJ2-1; abundance: few; d_gene: NA; v_gene: TRBV7-9; CDR3nt: TGTGCCAGCAGCACTAACAATGAGCAGTTCTTC; CDR3aa: CASSTNNEQFF
j_gene: TRBJ2-1; abundance: NA; d_gene: NA; v_gene: TRBV20-1; CDR3nt: TGCAGTGCTAGAGATCTCGCTAAGCGGTCCGGTGAGCAGTTCTTC; CDR3aa: CSARDLAKRSGEQFF
j_gene: TRBJ2-5; abundance: few; d_gene: TRBD1; v_gene: TRBV7-9; CDR3nt: TGTGCCAGCAGCGCGGGACAGGGCCAAGAGACCCAGTACTTC; CDR3aa: CASSAGQGQETQYF
j_gene: TRBJ1-1; abundance: NA; d_gene: TRBD1; v_gene: TRBV2; CDR3nt: TGTGCCAGCAGTTACCGACAGGGGAGGACCACTGAAGCTTTCTTT; CDR3aa: CASSYRQGRTTEAFF
j_gene: TRBJ2-5; abundance: NA; d_gene: NA; v_gene: TRBV28; CDR3nt: TGTGCCAGCAGCTTTGAGGAGACCCAGTACTTC; CDR3aa: CASSFEETQYF
j_gene: TRBJ2-2; abundance: NA; d_gene: NA; v_gene: TRBV4-2; CDR3nt: TGTGCCAGCAGCCTCCACCCCGGGACCCCTAACACCGGGGAGCTGTTTTTT; CDR3aa: CASSLHPGTPNTGELFF
j_gene: TRBJ1-3; abundance: few; d_gene: NA; v_gene: TRBV12-3/TRBV12-4; CDR3nt: TGTGCCAGCAGTTTAGCGCCCGGACGCCGAAACACCATATATTTT; CDR3aa: CASSLAPGRRNTIYF
j_gene: TRBJ2-2; abundance: NA; d_gene: NA; v_gene: TRBV5-6; CDR3nt: TGTGCCAGCAGCTCGTGGGTGAACACCGGGGAGCTGTTTTTT; CDR3aa: CASSSWVNTGELFF
j_gene: TRBJ2-5; abundance: NA; d_gene: TRBD1; v_gene: TRBV2; CDR3nt: TGTGCCAGCAGCGGGGACAGGTCCCAGCGGACCCAGTACTTC; CDR3aa: CASSGDRSQRTQYF
j_gene: TRBJ2-7; abundance: many; d_gene: TRBD2; v_gene: TRBV6-1; CDR3nt: TGTGCCAGCAGGCCTGGACTAGCGGGAAAAGTCCTCGAGCAGTACTTC; CDR3aa: CASRPGLAGKVLEQYF
j_gene: TRBJ1-2; abundance: NA; d_gene: NA; v_gene: TRBV28; CDR3nt: TGTGCCAGCAGTCCGACGCTGGGGGCTAACTATGGCTACACCTTC; CDR3aa: CASSPTLGANYGYTF
j_gene: TRBJ1-4; abundance: NA; d_gene: NA; v_gene: TRBV12-3/TRBV12-4; CDR3nt: TGTGCCAGCAGCCCCACGGTGTATAAACTGTTTTTT; CDR3aa: CASSPTVYKLFF
j_gene: TRBJ2-1; abundance: few; d_gene: NA; v_gene: TRBV25-1; CDR3nt: TGTGCCAGCAGTGCCGGACGGGGCAACGAGCAGTTCTTC; CDR3aa: CASSAGRGNEQFF
j_gene: TRBJ1-1; abundance: few; d_gene: TRBD1; v_gene: TRBV7-2; CDR3nt: TGTGCCAGCAGCCCGGGACAGTGGCACACTGAAGCTTTCTTT; CDR3aa: CASSPGQWHTEAFF
j_gene: TRBJ2-1; abundance: NA; d_gene: TRBD2; v_gene: TRBV7-9; CDR3nt: TGTGCCGGCAGCAAAGCGGGAGGGCCCAATGAGCAGTTCTTC; CDR3aa: CAGSKAGGPNEQFF
j_gene: TRBJ2-4; abundance: few; d_gene: NA; v_gene: TRBV6-1; CDR3nt: TGTGCCAGCAGGCCTGCTCCGCCTGGCGCCAAAAACATTCAGTACTTC; CDR3aa: CASRPAPPGAKNIQYF
j_gene: TRBJ2-7; abundance: NA; d_gene: NA; v_gene: TRBV5-6; CDR3nt: TGTGCCAGCAGCTTTAGGACAGCCTACGAGCAGTACTTC; CDR3aa: CASSFRTAYEQYF
j_gene: TRBJ2-2; abundance: many; d_gene: TRBD1; v_gene: TRBV2; CDR3nt: TGTGCCAGCAGCTTCCAGGGGGCTACCGGGGAGCTGTTTTTT; CDR3aa: CASSFQGATGELFF
j_gene: TRBJ1-5; abundance: few; d_gene: NA; v_gene: TRBV30; CDR3nt: TGTGCCTGGAGTGGATCGCCTACTACCGCTCAGCCCCAGCATTTT; CDR3aa: CAWSGSPTTAQPQHF
j_gene: TRBJ2-4; abundance: few; d_gene: NA; v_gene: TRBV11-1; CDR3nt: TGTGCCAGCTTTGGGGACGGGGAAGCCAAAAACATTCAGTACTTC; CDR3aa: CASFGDGEAKNIQYF
j_gene: TRBJ2-5; abundance: NA; d_gene: TRBD2; v_gene: TRBV20-1; CDR3nt: TGCAGTGCTAGTCCAGCGGGAGGGCCCCAAGAGACCCAGTACTTC; CDR3aa: CSASPAGGPQETQYF
j_gene: TRBJ2-2; abundance: few; d_gene: TRBD2; v_gene: TRBV10-1; CDR3nt: TGCGCCAGCAGCGCGACTCTAGCGGGAAGCAACACCGGGGAGCTGTTTTTT; CDR3aa: CASSATLAGSNTGELFF
j_gene: TRBJ1-1; abundance: NA; d_gene: NA; v_gene: TRBV6-4; CDR3nt: TGTGCCAGCAGCGCTTCGAAAGTATTTGAAGCTTTCTTT; CDR3aa: CASSASKVFEAFF
j_gene: TRBJ2-7; abundance: many; d_gene: TRBD2; v_gene: TRBV20-1; CDR3nt: TGCAGTGCGTCCCTTAGCGGGTCCTACGAGCAGTACTTC; CDR3aa: CSASLSGSYEQYF
j_gene: TRBJ2-1; abundance: NA; d_gene: TRBD1; v_gene: TRBV6-2/TRBV6-3; CDR3nt: TGTGCCAGCAGTTACAGAGGGGGACAGTCCTACAATGAGCAGTTCTTC; CDR3aa: CASSYRGGQSYNEQFF
j_gene: TRBJ1-1; abundance: few; d_gene: NA; v_gene: TRBV6-1; CDR3nt: TGTGCCAGCAGTGAAGCTCCGGAGGACACTGAAGCTTTCTTT; CDR3aa: CASSEAPEDTEAFF
j_gene: TRBJ1-1; abundance: many; d_gene: NA; v_gene: TRBV2; CDR3nt: TGTGCCAGCAGTGGGAGAACATCCGTTAACACTGAAGCTTTCTTT; CDR3aa: CASSGRTSVNTEAFF
j_gene: TRBJ1-5; abundance: few; d_gene: NA; v_gene: TRBV20-1; CDR3nt: TGCAGTGCTAGAGATGTCAGCGAGCAACAGCCCCAGCATTTT; CDR3aa: CSARDVSEQQPQHF
j_gene: TRBJ2-7; abundance: NA; d_gene: TRBD1; v_gene: TRBV27; CDR3nt: TGTGCCAGCAGTACAGGGGTAGCCCAGATAGAGCAGTACTTC; CDR3aa: CASSTGVAQIEQYF
j_gene: TRBJ2-3; abundance: few; d_gene: TRBD2; v_gene: TRBV19; CDR3nt: TGTGCCAGTAGGGTGGGAGGGTCCGATACGCAGTATTTT; CDR3aa: CASRVGGSDTQYF
j_gene: TRBJ2-4; abundance: many; d_gene: NA; v_gene: TRBV24-1; CDR3nt: TGTGCCACCAGTGACCAACAAGGGACCAAAAACATTCAGTACTTC; CDR3aa: CATSDQQGTKNIQYF
j_gene: TRBJ1-1; abundance: many; d_gene: NA; v_gene: TRBV27; CDR3nt: TGTGCCAGCAGCCGGGCCGGGACATTGAACACTGAAGCTTTCTTT; CDR3aa: CASSRAGTLNTEAFF
j_gene: TRBJ1-1; abundance: NA; d_gene: NA; v_gene: TRBV6-1; CDR3nt: TGTGCCAGCAGTGCCTTGAACACTGAAGCTTTCTTT; CDR3aa: CASSALNTEAFF
j_gene: TRBJ2-3; abundance: NA; d_gene: TRBD2; v_gene: TRBV19; CDR3nt: TGTGCCAGTAGCGGGAGGACCACAGATACGCAGTATTTT; CDR3aa: CASSGRTTDTQYF
j_gene: TRBJ1-2; abundance: few; d_gene: NA; v_gene: TRBV6-1; CDR3nt: TGTGCCAGCAGCCCCGCCCCGGTGAAACTAAGGGGCTACACCTTC; CDR3aa: CASSPAPVKLRGYTF